The source of this T cell receptor beta chain is a study of metastatic and nonmetastatic thyroid tumors. Study context: Repertoire data that came from the blood and tumor or nodule tissue of malignant and benign thyroid patients were compared. Study-wide results and caveats: It was reported that TCR beta diversity was significantly higher in malignant thyroid tumors than benign nodules, in blood and tumor.

The germline V and J ends were trimmed by 7 bases and 7 bases, with 11 bases remaining between them. CDR3 length: 11 amino acids. Prior to thyroid surgery, none of the patients had received any treatment. Many counts were recorded for this clone. The antigen is undetermined. Distinct nucleotide sequences in the sample also encode this CDR3. Source study methods: The distant-metastasis classifier for papillary thyroid cancer was built from CDR3 differences across clinicopathological groups. TCRdb re-analyzed the PCR reads using MiXCR. The V and J calls come from TCRdb's annotation, not from the publication. Of tens of thousands of clones in the sample, about 12% are singletons; the top ten hold 10% to 12%.

The TCR comes from a female donor with papillary thyroid cancer or a benign thyroid nodule (not recorded which). Some clones in this sample may be carry-over from other donors' samples. This chain links TRBV12-3 or TRBV12-4 with TRBJ2-7, with D perhaps matching TRBD2 (7 bases). The sequencing input was blood. The CDR3 DNA sequence: TGTGCCAGCAAGGGGGGGGGGGAGCAGTACTTC. It translates to CASKGGGEQYF.